The subject of this entry is one TCR beta chain. Its antigen is unidentified. This entry is derived from a study of cytomegalovirus exposure and HLA in healthy donors. The study, taken as a whole, reports: Researchers reportedly found TCR beta sequences accurately predicted most subjects' HLA-A and HLA-B alleles. In presence/absence analyses, roughly uniform sequencing depth across donors was assumed. Altogether, 150 to 200 TCR beta chains were recorded as cytomegalovirus-associated.

V lost 8 bases and J lost 6; bases outside the gene matches: 11. Per the germline V gene, CDR1 is MDHEN and CDR2 is SYDVKM. The CDR3 extends over 14 amino acids. With 60 Vbeta and 13 Jbeta primers, the PCR was carried out. Data came from immunoSEQ multiplex PCR; TCRdb stores just in-frame clones and leaves some out. This sample has 170,000 or so clones; 75% to 90% occur once, and the top ten carry around 7.3%. The receptor's source is a man under 40 in good health and CMV-seropositive. This rearrangement joins TRBV28 to TRBJ2-7, with TRBD1 identical over 9 bases. The sample comprised PBMCs. CDR3 region: CASCLPGQGGEQYF. The CDR3 nucleotides are TGTGCCAGCTGCCTGCCGGGACAGGGAGGCGAGCAGTACTTC.